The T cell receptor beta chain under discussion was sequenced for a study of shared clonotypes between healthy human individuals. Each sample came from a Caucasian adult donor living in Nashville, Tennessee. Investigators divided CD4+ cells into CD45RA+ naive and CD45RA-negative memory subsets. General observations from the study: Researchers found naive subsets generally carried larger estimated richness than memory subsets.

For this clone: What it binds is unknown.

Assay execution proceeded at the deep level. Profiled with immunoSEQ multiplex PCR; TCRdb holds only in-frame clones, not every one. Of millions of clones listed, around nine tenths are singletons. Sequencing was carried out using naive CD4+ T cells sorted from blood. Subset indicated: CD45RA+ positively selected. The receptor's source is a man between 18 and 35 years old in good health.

The CDR3 region has the DNA TGTGCTAGTGGGCGGGAGGTAGAGACCCAGTACTTC. Residues: CASGREVETQYF. The gene calls are TRBV12-5 and TRBJ2-5; 8 bases agree with TRBD2. Germline V lookup: CDR1 LGHNT, CDR2 FRNRAP. Unmatched junction bases numbered 1, after V lost 6 bases and J lost 4 bases. The CDR3 runs to 12 residues. Complete variable domain (other parts from reference TRBV12-5 and TRBJ2-5): DARVTQTPRHKVTEMGQEVTMRCQPILGHNTVFWYRQTMMQGLELLAYFRNRAPLDDSGMPKDRFSAEMPDATLATLKIQPSEPRDSAVYFCASGREVETQYFGPGTRLLVL.